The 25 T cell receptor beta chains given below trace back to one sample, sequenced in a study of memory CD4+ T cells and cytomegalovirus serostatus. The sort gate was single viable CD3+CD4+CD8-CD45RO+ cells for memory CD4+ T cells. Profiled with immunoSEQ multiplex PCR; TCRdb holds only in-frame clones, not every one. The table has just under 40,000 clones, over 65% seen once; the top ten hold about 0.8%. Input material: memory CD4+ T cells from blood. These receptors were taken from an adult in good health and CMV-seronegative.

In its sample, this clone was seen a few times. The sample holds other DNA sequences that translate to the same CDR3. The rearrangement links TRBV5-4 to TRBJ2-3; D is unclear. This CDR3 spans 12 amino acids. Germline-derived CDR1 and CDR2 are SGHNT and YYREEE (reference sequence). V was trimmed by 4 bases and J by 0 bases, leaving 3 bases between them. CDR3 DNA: TGTGCCAGCAGCCCTAGCACAGATACGCAGTATTTT. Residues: CASSPSTDTQYF.

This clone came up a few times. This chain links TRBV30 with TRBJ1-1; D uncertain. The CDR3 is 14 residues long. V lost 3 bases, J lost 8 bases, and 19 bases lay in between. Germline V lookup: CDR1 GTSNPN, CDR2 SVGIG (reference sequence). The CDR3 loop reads CAWSWVARTPEAFF. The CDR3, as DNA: TGTGCCTGGAGCTGGGTTGCCCGAACCCCCGAAGCTTTCTTT.

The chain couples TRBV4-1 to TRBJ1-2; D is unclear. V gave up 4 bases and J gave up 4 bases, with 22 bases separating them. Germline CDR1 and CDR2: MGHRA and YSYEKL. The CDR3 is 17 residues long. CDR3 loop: CASSLGSGQVGSYGYTF. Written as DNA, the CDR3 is TGCGCCAGCAGCCTAGGTTCCGGGCAAGTCGGTAGCTATGGCTACACCTTC.

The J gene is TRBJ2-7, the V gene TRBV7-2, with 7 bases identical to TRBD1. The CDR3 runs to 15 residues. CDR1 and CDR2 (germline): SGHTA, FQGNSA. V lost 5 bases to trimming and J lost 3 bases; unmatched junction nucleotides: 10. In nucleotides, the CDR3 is TGTGCCAGCAGCCGTACCAGACAGGGTTTCTACGAGCAGTACTTC. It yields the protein CASSRTRQGFYEQYF. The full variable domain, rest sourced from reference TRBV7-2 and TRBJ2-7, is GAGVSQSPSNKVTEKGKDVELRCDPISGHTALYWYRQSLGQGLEFLIYFQGNSAPDKSGLPSDRFSAERTGGSVSTLTIQRTQQEDSAVYLCASSRTRQGFYEQYFGPGTRLTVT.

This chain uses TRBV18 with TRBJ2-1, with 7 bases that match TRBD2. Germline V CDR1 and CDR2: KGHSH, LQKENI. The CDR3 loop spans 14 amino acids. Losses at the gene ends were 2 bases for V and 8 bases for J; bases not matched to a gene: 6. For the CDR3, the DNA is TGTGCCAGCTCACCAAGAACGGCGGGGGATGAGCAGTTCTTC. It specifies CASSPRTAGDEQFF.

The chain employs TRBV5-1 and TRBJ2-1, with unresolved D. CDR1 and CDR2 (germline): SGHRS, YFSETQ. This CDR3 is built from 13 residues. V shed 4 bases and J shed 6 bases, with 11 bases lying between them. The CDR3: CASSRLGANEQFF. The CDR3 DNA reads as TGCGCCAGCAGCCGTCTTGGAGCCAATGAGCAGTTCTTC.

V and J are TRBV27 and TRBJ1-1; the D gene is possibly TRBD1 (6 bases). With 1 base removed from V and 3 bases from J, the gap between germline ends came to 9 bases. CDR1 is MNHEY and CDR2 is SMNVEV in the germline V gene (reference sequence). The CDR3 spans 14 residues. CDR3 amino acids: CASSLFYRDTEAFF. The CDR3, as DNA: TGTGCCAGCAGTTTATTTTACAGGGACACTGAAGCTTTCTTT.

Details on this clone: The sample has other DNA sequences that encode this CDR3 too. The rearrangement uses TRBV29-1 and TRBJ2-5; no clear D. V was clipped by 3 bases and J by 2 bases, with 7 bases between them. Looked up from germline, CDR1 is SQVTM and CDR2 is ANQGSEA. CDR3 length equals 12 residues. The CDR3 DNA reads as TGCAGCGTTGAGAGTCGGCAAGAGACCCAGTACTTC. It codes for CSVESRQETQYF.

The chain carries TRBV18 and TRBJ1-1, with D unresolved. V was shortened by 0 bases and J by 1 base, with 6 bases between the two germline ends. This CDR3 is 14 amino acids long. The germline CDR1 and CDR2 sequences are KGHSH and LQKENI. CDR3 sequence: CASSPPNPNTEAFF. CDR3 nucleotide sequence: TGTGCCAGCTCACCACCAAACCCGAACACTGAAGCTTTCTTT.

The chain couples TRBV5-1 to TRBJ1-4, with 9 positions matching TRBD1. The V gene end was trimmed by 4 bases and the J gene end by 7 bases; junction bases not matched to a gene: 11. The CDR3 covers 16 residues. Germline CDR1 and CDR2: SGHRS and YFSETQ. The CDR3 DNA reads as TGCGCCAGCAGCACTGCCCCGGGACAGGGAAGTGAAAAACTGTTTTTT. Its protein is CASSTAPGQGSEKLFF.

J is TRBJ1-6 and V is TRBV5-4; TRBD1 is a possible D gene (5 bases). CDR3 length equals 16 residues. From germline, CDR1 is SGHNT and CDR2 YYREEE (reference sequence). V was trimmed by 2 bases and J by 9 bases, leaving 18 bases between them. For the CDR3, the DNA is TGTGCCAGCAGCTTCTCCGGGACCGTGTCGGGTTCACCCCTCCACTTT. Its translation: CASSFSGTVSGSPLHF.

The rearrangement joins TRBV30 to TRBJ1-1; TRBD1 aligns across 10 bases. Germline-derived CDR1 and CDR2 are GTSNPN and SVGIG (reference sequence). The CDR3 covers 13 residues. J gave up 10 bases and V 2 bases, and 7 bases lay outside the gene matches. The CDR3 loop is CAWSLGQGGRAFF. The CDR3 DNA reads TGTGCCTGGAGTCTTGGACAGGGGGGGAGAGCTTTCTTT.

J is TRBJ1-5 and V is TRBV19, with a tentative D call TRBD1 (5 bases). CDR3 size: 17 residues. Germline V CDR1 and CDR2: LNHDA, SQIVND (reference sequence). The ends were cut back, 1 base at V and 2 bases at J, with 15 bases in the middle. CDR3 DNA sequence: TGTGCCAGTAGTATAGTAATGGGGGGAGTCGGCAATCAGCCCCAGCATTTT. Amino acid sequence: CASSIVMGGVGNQPQHF.

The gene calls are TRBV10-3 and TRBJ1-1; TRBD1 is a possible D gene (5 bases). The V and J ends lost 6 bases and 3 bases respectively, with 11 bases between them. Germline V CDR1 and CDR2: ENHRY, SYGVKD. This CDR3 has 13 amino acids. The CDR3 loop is CAIRVGADTEAFF. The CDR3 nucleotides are TGTGCCATCAGGGTTGGGGCGGACACTGAAGCTTTCTTT.

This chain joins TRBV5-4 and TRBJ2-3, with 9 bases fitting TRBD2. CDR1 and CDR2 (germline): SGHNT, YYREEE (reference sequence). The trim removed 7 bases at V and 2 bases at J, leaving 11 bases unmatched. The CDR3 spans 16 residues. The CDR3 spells CASAPGAGGVTDTQYF. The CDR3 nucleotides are TGTGCCAGCGCCCCTGGGGCGGGGGGGGTCACAGATACGCAGTATTTT. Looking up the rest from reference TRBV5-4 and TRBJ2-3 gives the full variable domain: ETGVTQSPTHLIKTRGQQVTLRCSSQSGHNTVSWYQQALGQGPQFIFQYYREEENGRGNFPPRFSGLQFPNYSSELNVNALELDDSALYLCASAPGAGGVTDTQYFGPGTRLTVL.

The CDR3 loop reads CASTLTANYGYTF. CDR3 DNA: TGTGCCAGTACTTTGACAGCTAACTATGGCTACACCTTC. This sequence joins TRBV19 and TRBJ1-2, with D possibly TRBD1 on 5 matching bases. V lost 7 bases to trimming and J lost 0 bases, with 9 bases between them. CDR1 and CDR2 from the germline V gene are LNHDA and SQIVND (reference sequence). This CDR3 contains 13 residues. The full variable domain, its missing parts supplied by reference TRBV19 and TRBJ1-2, is DGGITQSPKYLFRKEGQNVTLSCEQNLNHDAMYWYRQDPGQGLRLIYYSQIVNDFQKGDIAEGYSVSREKKESFPLTVTSAQKNPTAFYLCASTLTANYGYTFGSGTRLTVV.

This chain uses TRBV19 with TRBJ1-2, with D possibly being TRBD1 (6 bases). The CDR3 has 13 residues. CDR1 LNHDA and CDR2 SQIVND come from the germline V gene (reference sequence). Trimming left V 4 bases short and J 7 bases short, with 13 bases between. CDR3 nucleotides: TGTGCCAGTAGTACTCAACAGGGAGGTGGCTACACCTTC. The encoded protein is CASSTQQGGGYTF.

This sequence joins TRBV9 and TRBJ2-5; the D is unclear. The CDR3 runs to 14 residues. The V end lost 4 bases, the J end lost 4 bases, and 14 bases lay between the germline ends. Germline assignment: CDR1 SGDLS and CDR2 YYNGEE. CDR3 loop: CASSPRASGETQYF. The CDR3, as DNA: TGTGCCAGCAGCCCAAGAGCTAGTGGAGAGACCCAGTACTTC.

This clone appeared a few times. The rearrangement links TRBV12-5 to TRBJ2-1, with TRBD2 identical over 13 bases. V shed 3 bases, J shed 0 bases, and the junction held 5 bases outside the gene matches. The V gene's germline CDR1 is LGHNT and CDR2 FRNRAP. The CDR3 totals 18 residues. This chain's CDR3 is CASGFGLAGVPSYNEQFF. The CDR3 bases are TGTGCTAGTGGTTTCGGACTAGCGGGGGTCCCCTCCTACAATGAGCAGTTCTTC. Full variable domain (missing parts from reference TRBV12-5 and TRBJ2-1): DARVTQTPRHKVTEMGQEVTMRCQPILGHNTVFWYRQTMMQGLELLAYFRNRAPLDDSGMPKDRFSAEMPDATLATLKIQPSEPRDSAVYFCASGFGLAGVPSYNEQFFGPGTRLTVL.

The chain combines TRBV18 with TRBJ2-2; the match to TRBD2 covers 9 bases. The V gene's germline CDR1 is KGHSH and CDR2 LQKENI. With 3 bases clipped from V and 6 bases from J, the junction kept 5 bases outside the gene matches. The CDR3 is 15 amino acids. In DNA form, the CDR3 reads TGTGCCAGCTCACCTGGAATAGCGGGGGCCGGGGAGCTGTTTTTT. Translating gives CASSPGIAGAGELFF.

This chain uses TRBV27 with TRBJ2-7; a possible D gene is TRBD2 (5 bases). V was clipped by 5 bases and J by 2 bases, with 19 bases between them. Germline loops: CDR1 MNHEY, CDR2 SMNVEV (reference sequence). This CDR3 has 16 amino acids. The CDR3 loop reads CASSPPNGMPPYEQYF. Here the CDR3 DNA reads TGTGCCAGCAGTCCCCCGAACGGGATGCCTCCCTACGAGCAGTACTTC.

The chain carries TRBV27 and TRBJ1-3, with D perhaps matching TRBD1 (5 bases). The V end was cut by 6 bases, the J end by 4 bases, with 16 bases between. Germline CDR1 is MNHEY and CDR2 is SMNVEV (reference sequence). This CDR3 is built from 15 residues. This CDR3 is CASRPGGGFGNTIYF. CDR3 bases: TGTGCCAGCAGACCTGGGGGGGGGTTCGGAAACACCATATATTTT.

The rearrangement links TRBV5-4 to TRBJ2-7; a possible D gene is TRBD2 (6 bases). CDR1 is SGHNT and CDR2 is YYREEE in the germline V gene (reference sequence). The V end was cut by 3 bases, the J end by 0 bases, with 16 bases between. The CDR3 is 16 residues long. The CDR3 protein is CASSWRVGRASYEQYF. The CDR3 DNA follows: TGTGCCAGCAGCTGGAGGGTGGGGCGAGCCTCCTACGAGCAGTACTTC.

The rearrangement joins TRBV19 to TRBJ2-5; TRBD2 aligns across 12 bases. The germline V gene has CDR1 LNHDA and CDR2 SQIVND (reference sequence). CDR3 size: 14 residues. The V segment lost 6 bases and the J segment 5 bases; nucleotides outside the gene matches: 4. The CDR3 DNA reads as TGTGCCAGTAGCGGACTAGCGGGGTCGGAGACCCAGTACTTC. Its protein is CASSGLAGSETQYF.

In DNA form, the CDR3 reads TGTGCCTGGAGACATCAGGGTTCAAACTATGGCTACACCTTC. Translation gives CAWRHQGSNYGYTF. The chain recombines TRBV30 with TRBJ1-2; tentatively, D is TRBD1 (5 bases). The CDR3 covers 14 residues. V dropped 3 bases and J dropped 2 bases, with 13 bases sitting between them. Germline V gene data show CDR1 as GTSNPN and CDR2 as SVGIG (reference sequence).